The sequence of this T cell receptor (beta chain) was determined in a study of cytomegalovirus exposure and HLA in healthy donors. Use of 60 Vbeta and 13 Jbeta primers characterized the PCR. In the original processing: In a later analysis, some 11 million of 65 million to 90 million unique beta chains occurred in at least two donors. Sequenced by immunoSEQ multiplex PCR; TCRdb stores in-frame clones only, minus some. V and J calls and clone size are those listed in that table; D and trimming were worked out from the DNA. The table records some 130,000 clones, roughly 74% of them present only once. With respect to this clone: Its antigen is not identified.

Study outcomes and limitations: Differences between HLA loci emerged in a later analysis of TCR association rates, with DRB1 most and HLA-C fewest. Altogether, some 160 TCR beta chains were recorded as cytomegalovirus-associated. As a later analysis showed, a missense DCLRE1C variant was linked to trimming of TCR beta V- and J-genes.

The CDR3 spans 13 residues. Germline V CDR1 and CDR2: SGHDN, FVKESK. Between the trimmed V and J ends, which lost 2 bases and 2 bases, there was a span of 5 bases. The source of this sequence is a male donor in good health and CMV-seronegative. Sequences were obtained from PBMCs. This chain joins TRBV14 and TRBJ2-3; D gene ambiguous. CDR3 sequence reads: CASSQQNTDTQYF. The CDR3 DNA is TGTGCCAGCAGCCAACAGAACACAGATACGCAGTATTTT.